Below are 12 T cell receptor beta chains sequenced from a single sample in a study of blood T cell repertoires in COVID-19 (dated by TCRdb to about 2020). Library creation used the immunoSEQ multiplex PCR assay. This immuneACCESS table, as held by TCRdb, lists in-frame sequences with V and J called but not all clones. Of the missing ones, under half trace to an unresolved V gene in checked studies; the others have no known cause. Recorded for this sample are 150,000 to 200,000 clones; roughly 90% of them occurred a single time. The biggest ten clones account for about 8.8% of the sample. The sample was PBMCs or T cells enriched from blood (not recorded which). The receptors stem from a woman younger than 35 who had recovered from COVID-19.

The chain combines TRBV20-1 with TRBJ2-7, with D uncertain. Trimming removed 6 bases at V and 2 bases at J, with 8 bases between. Germline assignment: CDR1 DFQATT and CDR2 SNEGSKA (reference sequence). This CDR3 spans 11 amino acids. CDR3 region: CSASLAYEQYF. CDR3 bases: TGCAGTGCGTCCCTAGCCTACGAGCAGTACTTC.

The chain combines TRBV29-1 with TRBJ1-1; 7 bases line up with TRBD1. There are 12 residues in the CDR3. In germline, CDR1 is SQVTM, CDR2 ANQGSEA. With 7 bases clipped from V and 2 bases from J, the junction kept 4 bases outside the gene matches. The CDR3 spells CSGDSYNTEAFF. DNA for the CDR3: TGCAGCGGGGACAGTTATAACACTGAAGCTTTCTTT.

The chain joins TRBV6-5 to TRBJ2-2, with D possibly being TRBD1 (6 bases). The CDR3 has 14 residues. V dropped 6 bases and J dropped 5 bases, with 13 bases sitting between them. Germline assignment: CDR1 MNHEY and CDR2 SVGAGI. In DNA form, the CDR3 reads TGTGCCAGCAGCGGACAGCCTGAAACCGGGGAGCTGTTTTTT. Amino acid sequence: CASSGQPETGELFF.

This clone was picked up one time. The V call is TRBV7-9, the J call TRBJ2-3; 11 bases fit TRBD2. V shed 1 base, J shed 7 bases, and the junction held 10 bases outside the gene matches. Germline assignment: CDR1 SEHNR and CDR2 FQNEAQ (reference sequence). The CDR3 length is 17 residues. CDR3 sequence reads: CASSLGELAGDLYTQYF. The CDR3 DNA follows: TGTGCCAGCAGCTTAGGTGAACTAGCGGGGGACCTATATACGCAGTATTTT.

This chain connects TRBV30 to TRBJ2-5; D uncertain. The CDR3 extends over 14 amino acids. CDR1 is GTSNPN and CDR2 is SVGIG in the germline V gene (reference sequence). V was trimmed by 0 bases and J by 2 bases, leaving 10 bases between them. CDR3 sequence reads: CAWSVGYSQETQYF. The CDR3 DNA is TGTGCCTGGAGTGTGGGCTACAGTCAAGAGACCCAGTACTTC.

The chain employs TRBV25-1 and TRBJ1-4, with 8 bases fitting TRBD1. Losses at the gene ends were 0 bases for V and 3 bases for J; bases not matched to a gene: 9. Germline values: CDR1 MGHDK, CDR2 SYGVNS. This CDR3 contains 18 residues. The CDR3 protein is CASSEYPLAGGSNEKLFF. CDR3 bases: TGTGCCAGCAGTGAATACCCCTTGGCAGGGGGCTCTAATGAAAAACTGTTTTTT.

The rearrangement joins TRBV12-3 or TRBV12-4 to TRBJ2-3, with D uncertain. The CDR3 totals 11 residues. Trimming pared 6 bases from V and 6 bases from J, leaving 7 bases between. The CDR3 is CASRLWDTQYF. The CDR3 bases are TGTGCCAGCAGACTGTGGGATACGCAGTATTTT.

The chain couples TRBV20-1 to TRBJ2-3; no clear D. Germline CDR1 DFQATT, CDR2 SNEGSKA (reference sequence). The CDR3 runs to 11 residues. Trimming stripped 2 bases from V and 2 bases from J, with 2 bases between. CDR3 sequence: CSARYTDTQYF. CDR3 DNA sequence: TGCAGTGCTAGATACACAGATACGCAGTATTTT.

This sequence joins TRBV15 and TRBJ1-6; 9 bases match TRBD1. The CDR3 sequence is 14 residues long. Losses at the gene ends were 5 bases for V and 10 bases for J; bases not matched to a gene: 6. Germline V gives CDR1 LNHNV, CDR2 YYDKDF (reference sequence). For the CDR3, the DNA is TGTGCCACCAGCTGGACAGGGGATGGATCACCCCTCCACTTT. Translating it yields CATSWTGDGSPLHF.

This clone showed up just once. This chain uses TRBV19 with TRBJ1-2; 7 nucleotides align to TRBD1. Germline V lookup: CDR1 LNHDA, CDR2 SQIVND (reference sequence). V dropped 9 bases and J dropped 4; count of bases not matched to a gene: 5. The CDR3 contains 12 residues. The CDR3 DNA reads TGTGCCAGCCGAGGGGACAGCTATGGCTACACCTTC. It translates to CASRGDSYGYTF.

The chain couples TRBV12-5 to TRBJ2-1, with 7 bases fitting TRBD2. Germline CDR1 is LGHNT and CDR2 is FRNRAP. V dropped 0 bases and J dropped 0; count of bases not matched to a gene: 14. The CDR3 has 20 amino acids. The CDR3 sequence: CASGLVLAGDQRGSYNEQFF. CDR3 in DNA: TGTGCTAGTGGTTTGGTCTTAGCAGGCGACCAGCGGGGCTCCTACAATGAGCAGTTCTTC.

The count of this clone is one. V and J are TRBV5-4 and TRBJ1-1, with D possibly TRBD1 on 5 matching bases. CDR1 is SGHNT and CDR2 is YYREEE in the germline V gene (reference sequence). V lost 4 bases to trimming and J lost 5 bases, with 15 bases between them. The CDR3 covers 14 residues. The CDR3: CASSLARGGTEAFF. As DNA, the CDR3 is TGTGCCAGCAGCCTAGCAAGGGGAGGGACTGAAGCTTTCTTT.